One and the same sample provided the 27 T cell receptor beta chains below, sequenced in a study of T cells after posttransplantation cyclophosphamide. Busulfan-fludarabine conditioning, marrow transplant, and cyclophosphamide on days +3 and +4 were administered. Using immunoSEQ multiplex PCR, the repertoire was profiled, and TCRdb retains in-frame clones only, with some absent. This sample has 15,000 or so clones; around nine tenths occur once, and the top ten carry 0.45% to 0.65%. Sequences were derived from CD4+ T cells sorted from blood, sampled after allogeneic stem cell transplant with posttransplant cyclophosphamide. These receptors all stem from a male patient between 55 and 70 years old who received an allogeneic stem cell transplant from a related donor and was CMV-positive. Some T cells may arise from the graft donor.

The V gene is TRBV6-1, the J gene TRBJ2-5; D call uncertain. This CDR3 is 13 amino acids long. Germline V gene sequence: CDR1 MNHNS, CDR2 SASEGT. V shed 4 bases and J shed 1 base, with 7 bases lying between them. The CDR3 protein is CASSGQFQETQYF. The DNA for the CDR3 is TGTGCCAGCAGTGGCCAGTTCCAAGAGACCCAGTACTTC.

The table lists this clone with a count of one. The chain recombines TRBV28 with TRBJ2-7; 10 bases align to TRBD1. Per the germline V gene, CDR1 is MDHEN and CDR2 is SYDVKM. The junction had 13 bases not matched to a gene; V was cut back by 7 bases and J by 4 bases. CDR3 length: 16 amino acids. As DNA, the CDR3 is TGTGCCAGCACCCCCACACCCGGGACAGGGGTATACGAGCAGTACTTC. Amino acids: CASTPTPGTGVYEQYF.

This sequence joins TRBV7-2 and TRBJ1-4, with 7 nucleotides matching TRBD1. This CDR3 is 16 amino acids long. With V trimmed by 0 bases and J by 7 bases, 8 bases remained unmatched. CDR1 and CDR2 from the germline V gene are SGHTA and FQGNSA. The CDR3 here is CASSLANRGGGEKLFF. DNA for the CDR3: TGTGCCAGCAGCTTAGCGAACAGGGGTGGAGGTGAAAAACTGTTTTTT.

This chain connects TRBV4-2 to TRBJ2-1; possibly TRBD2 for D (6 bases). The germline V and J ends were trimmed by 1 base and 9 bases, with 19 bases remaining between them. Germline lookup yields CDR1 LGHNA and CDR2 YNFKEQ. This CDR3 has 16 residues. CDR3 nucleotides: TGTGCCAGCAGCCAAGTAGGGCGGGGCCTAATGGCTGAGCAGTTCTTC. Translation: CASSQVGRGLMAEQFF.

The CDR3 loop reads CASSSSTDTQYF. The DNA for the CDR3 is TGTGCCAGCAGCTCTAGCACAGATACGCAGTATTTT. The rearrangement links TRBV7-3 to TRBJ2-3; D unresolved. The CDR3 extends over 12 amino acids. Between the trimmed V and J ends, which lost 4 bases and 0 bases, there was a span of 2 bases. The V gene's germline CDR1 is SGHTA and CDR2 FQGTGA.

The chain combines TRBV5-4 with TRBJ2-3; a weak D match, TRBD2 (6 bases). Germline assignment: CDR1 SGHNT and CDR2 YYREEE (reference sequence). Trimming cost V 4 bases and J 0 bases, with 9 bases left between them. The CDR3 totals 14 residues. CDR3 in amino acids: CASSGRGSTDTQYF. The CDR3 bases are TGTGCCAGCAGCGGCCGGGGGAGCACAGATACGCAGTATTTT.

This chain joins TRBV7-2 and TRBJ2-1; 8 nucleotides align to TRBD2. This CDR3 comprises 16 residues. V was pared by 1 base and J by 3 bases, with 5 bases of the junction left unmatched. Germline CDR1 reads SGHTA; CDR2 reads FQGNSA. In nucleotides, the CDR3 is TGTGCCAGCAGCTTAGGTAATAGCGGGGTCTACAATGAGCAGTTCTTC. Translating it yields CASSLGNSGVYNEQFF.

The V call is TRBV27, the J call TRBJ1-2; D perhaps matches TRBD1 (5 bases). Between the trimmed V and J ends, which lost 0 bases and 2 bases, there was a span of 7 bases. This CDR3 spans 14 amino acids. CDR1 and CDR2 from the germline V gene are MNHEY and SMNVEV (reference sequence). CDR3 protein: CASSLSWTNYGYTF. DNA of the CDR3: TGTGCCAGCAGTTTATCTTGGACAAACTATGGCTACACCTTC.

The rearrangement uses TRBV29-1 and TRBJ2-1; TRBD2 aligns across 9 bases. Germline V gene data show CDR1 as SQVTM and CDR2 as ANQGSEA. V lost 7 bases to trimming and J lost 8 bases; unmatched junction nucleotides: 12. This CDR3 has 14 amino acids. The CDR3 protein is CSAQAGGTSDEQFF. In nucleotides, the CDR3 is TGCAGCGCACAAGCGGGGGGTACGTCGGATGAGCAGTTCTTC.

This CDR3 is CASASTRTYEQYF. CDR3 DNA: TGTGCCAGCGCGTCGACAAGAACCTACGAGCAGTACTTC. V gene TRBV28 combines with J gene TRBJ2-7, with no clear D. Looked up from germline, CDR1 is MDHEN and CDR2 is SYDVKM. Trimming took off 8 bases at V and 2 bases at J, with 13 bases between the two ends. The CDR3 is 13 residues long.

CDR3 nucleotide sequence: TGTGCCAGCAGTGAAAGGCTAGCGGGTCCCTACAATGAGCAGTTCTTC. Translating gives CASSERLAGPYNEQFF. The chain couples TRBV2 to TRBJ2-1; 8 nucleotides align to TRBD2. Looked up from germline, CDR1 is SNHLY and CDR2 is FYNNEI. The length of the CDR3 is 16 residues. The junction had 5 bases not matched to a gene; V was cut back by 2 bases and J by 2 bases.

The V gene is TRBV12-5, the J gene TRBJ2-3; 11 nucleotides align to TRBD1. CDR1 and CDR2 from the germline V gene are LGHNT and FRNRAP. The ends lost 5 bases at V and 6 bases at J; junction bases unmatched: 7. This CDR3 is built from 15 residues. In nucleotides, the CDR3 is TGTGCTAGTGGTCCCGGGACAGGGGGTTATGATACGCAGTATTTT. The encoded protein is CASGPGTGGYDTQYF.

The chain uses TRBV4-2 and TRBJ1-3; D uncertain. The CDR3 runs to 16 residues. Trimming removed 0 bases from V and 2 bases from J, with 11 bases in between. Looked up from germline, CDR1 is LGHNA and CDR2 is YNFKEQ. The CDR3 bases are TGTGCCAGCAGCCAAGATCGGAGGGTGACTGGAAACACCATATATTTT. Protein: CASSQDRRVTGNTIYF.

The chain combines TRBV28 with TRBJ2-7; unclear D gene. V gave up 4 bases and J gave up 7 bases, with 11 bases separating them. The CDR3 runs 12 residues. The germline gives CDR1 MDHEN, CDR2 SYDVKM. CDR3 in amino acids: CASSSYPGEQYF. CDR3 nucleotide sequence: TGTGCCAGCAGTTCCTACCCGGGTGAGCAGTACTTC.

This clone was seen only once. The chain joins TRBV7-3 to TRBJ2-3, with a weak D call TRBD1 (5 bases). Germline V gives CDR1 SGHTA, CDR2 FQGTGA. Trimming took 7 bases from V and 3 from J, leaving 14 bases between them. This CDR3 comprises 14 residues. Here the CDR3 DNA reads TGTGCCAGCACCCTAGGGCAGGGAACAGATACGCAGTATTTT. This gives the protein CASTLGQGTDTQYF.

V is TRBV4-3 and J is TRBJ1-2; D gene unclear. Germline CDR1 reads LGHNA; CDR2 reads YSLEER. Trimming removed 0 bases at V and 3 bases at J, with 20 bases between. The CDR3 totals 18 residues. The CDR3, as DNA: TGCGCCAGCAGCCAAGATCTGGCCTTACCAGGTGGCTACTATGGCTACACCTTC. It is translated as CASSQDLALPGGYYGYTF.

The chain has TRBV30 and TRBJ1-1; TRBD1 might be the D (5 bases). This CDR3 has 15 residues. The V end lost 2 bases, the J end lost 8 bases, and 21 bases lay between the germline ends. The germline V gene has CDR1 GTSNPN and CDR2 SVGIG (reference sequence). The CDR3 reads CAWSRDSFTPLEAFF. Written as DNA, the CDR3 is TGTGCCTGGAGTAGAGACAGTTTCACGCCTCTCGAAGCTTTCTTT. Looking up the rest from reference TRBV30 and TRBJ1-1 gives the full variable domain: SQTIHQWPATLVQPVGSPLSLECTVEGTSNPNLYWYRQAAGRGLQLLFYSVGIGQISSEVPQNLSASRPQDRQFILSSKKLLLSDSGFYLCAWSRDSFTPLEAFFGQGTRLTVV.

V and J are TRBV11-2 and TRBJ2-3; the match to TRBD1 covers 8 bases. This CDR3 contains 12 residues. The V gene end was trimmed by 5 bases and the J gene end by 10 bases; junction bases not matched to a gene: 5. Germline V CDR1 and CDR2: SGHAT, FQNNGV. The CDR3 bases are TGTGCCAGCAGCCTACAGGGGGTCTCGCAGTATTTT. Translated: CASSLQGVSQYF.

The V and J genes are TRBV5-4 and TRBJ2-5; 9 nucleotides match TRBD2. CDR1 is SGHNT and CDR2 is YYREEE in the germline V gene (reference sequence). This CDR3 contains 15 residues. V lost 1 base to trimming and J lost 3 bases; unmatched junction nucleotides: 4. The CDR3, as DNA: TGTGCCAGCAGCTTGAGCGGGGGGACTAAAGAGACCCAGTACTTC. It specifies CASSLSGGTKETQYF.

Regarding this clone: An end of the junction differs from the germline gene, which may be a read error. Other DNA variants within this sample encode the same CDR3. The gene calls are TRBV7-3 and TRBJ2-2, with TRBD1 as a possible D gene (7 bases). Germline assignment: CDR1 SGHTA and CDR2 FQGTGA. This CDR3 has 18 amino acids. The CDR3 sequence: CASSLTGQGGGFTGELFF. The CDR3 nucleotides read TGTGCAAGCAGCTTAACTGGGCAGGGGGGAGGCTTCACCGGGGAGCTGTTTTTT.

V and J are TRBV5-1 and TRBJ2-5; D uncertain. The length of the CDR3 is 13 residues. V was pared by 1 base and J by 1 base, with 5 bases between. Germline CDR1 is SGHRS and CDR2 is YFSETQ. CDR3 loop: CASSLNSQETQYF. DNA for the CDR3: TGCGCCAGCAGCTTGAACAGCCAAGAGACCCAGTACTTC.

The chain links TRBV11-2 to TRBJ2-3; D uncertain. V was pared by 5 bases and J by 0 bases, with 12 bases between. Germline CDR1 is SGHAT and CDR2 is FQNNGV. The CDR3 has 15 amino acids. The CDR3: CASSQQFSSTDTQYF. The DNA of the CDR3 is TGTGCCAGCAGCCAACAGTTCTCTAGCACAGATACGCAGTATTTT.

The chain is built from TRBV7-2 and TRBJ2-2; D gene uncertain. CDR1 is SGHTA and CDR2 is FQGNSA in the germline V gene. The CDR3 extends over 14 amino acids. The V and J ends lost 4 bases and 4 bases respectively, with 10 bases between them. CDR3 in DNA: TGTGCCAGCAGCTCCCTCGGTGGCACCGGGGAGCTGTTTTTT. Its protein product is CASSSLGGTGELFF. Variable domain in full (rest from reference TRBV7-2 and TRBJ2-2): GAGVSQSPSNKVTEKGKDVELRCDPISGHTALYWYRQSLGQGLEFLIYFQGNSAPDKSGLPSDRFSAERTGGSVSTLTIQRTQQEDSAVYLCASSSLGGTGELFFGEGSRLTVL.

On this clone: The identical CDR3 is also encoded by other nucleotide sequences in the sample. The V call is TRBV7-6, the J call TRBJ2-2; TRBD2 aligns across 7 bases. This CDR3 has 15 residues. CDR1 is SGHVS, CDR2 FNYEAQ, per germline. With V trimmed by 1 base and J by 5 bases, 4 bases remained unmatched. Here the CDR3 reads CASSLGQGGTGELFF. The CDR3 region has the DNA TGTGCCAGCAGCTTAGGCCAGGGAGGGACCGGGGAGCTGTTTTTT. The whole variable domain, filled in from reference TRBV7-6 and TRBJ2-2, reads GAGVSQSPRYKVTKRGQDVALRCDPISGHVSLYWYRQALGQGPEFLTYFNYEAQQDKSGLPNDRFSAERPEGSISTLTIQRTEQRDSAMYRCASSLGQGGTGELFFGEGSRLTVL.

This rearrangement joins TRBV30 to TRBJ1-1; 8 bases line up with TRBD1. Trimming at V came to 4 bases and at J to 5 bases, leaving 3 bases not matched to a gene. Per germline, CDR1 GTSNPN and CDR2 SVGIG (reference sequence). The length of the CDR3 is 12 residues. CDR3 nucleotide sequence: TGTGCCTGGACACAGGGGGAGACTGAAGCTTTCTTT. Amino acid sequence: CAWTQGETEAFF.

The chain has TRBV5-1 and TRBJ2-2; D is unclear. CDR1 is SGHRS and CDR2 is YFSETQ in the germline V gene. Trimming left V 2 bases short and J 5 bases short, with 13 bases between. CDR3 length equals 15 residues. The CDR3 loop is CASSLLRPGTGELFF. The CDR3 DNA follows: TGCGCCAGCAGCTTACTGAGGCCCGGGACCGGGGAGCTGTTTTTT.

This chain links TRBV29-1 with TRBJ2-2; weak D call: TRBD1 (5 bases). The V end was cut by 1 base, the J end by 0 bases, with 9 bases between. CDR3 length equals 15 residues. CDR1 is SQVTM, CDR2 ANQGSEA, per germline. In DNA form, the CDR3 reads TGCAGCGTTGAAGGACAGTACCCGAACACCGGGGAGCTGTTTTTT. Protein product: CSVEGQYPNTGELFF.